These 2 T cell receptor beta chains were sequenced from one sample in a study of T cells in Graves' hyperthyroidism and ophthalmopathy. TCR beta CDR3 regions were amplified from RNA transcripts. Using the HTBI primer set, a first-round RT-PCR was run on the TCR CDR3. TCRdb re-analysed the multiplex PCR reads in MiXCR, keeping a single row per CDR3 protein. The sample includes 600,000 to 650,000 distinct CDR3 sequences, about 20% of them seen just once. The specimen was blood. These TCRs come from a man in his thirties or forties with Graves' ophthalmopathy.

Comments on this clonotype: A read error may produce the germline difference seen at one junction end. The rearrangement links TRBV5-1 to TRBJ2-1; TRBD1 or TRBD2 may be the D gene (5 bases each). The V gene's germline CDR1 is SGHRS and CDR2 YFSETQ. The CDR3 is made up of 15 amino acids. CDR3 sequence (DNA): TGCGCCAGCAAGCCCGACAGCCTAGCCGCCAATGGGCAGTTCTTC. The encoded protein is CASKPDSLAANGQFF.

The chain has TRBV7-2 and TRBJ1-1, with D unresolved. V was trimmed by 5 bases and J by 8 bases, leaving 6 bases between them. The CDR3 runs 10 residues. Germline CDR1 is SGHTA and CDR2 is FQGNSA. The CDR3 DNA reads as TGTGCCAGCAGCAATATAGAAGCTTTCTTT. Its protein product is CASSNIEAFF.